The clone carrying this T cell receptor (beta chain) was counted a few times. The protocol was immunoSEQ multiplex PCR, while the TCRdb copy is restricted to in-frame clones and leaves out a portion. This table holds 950,000 to 1,100,000 clones, roughly 80% found once. CD4+ cells were split into CD45RA+ naive and CD45RA-negative memory subsets. In germline, CDR1 is SGHAT, CDR2 FQNNGV. V dropped 4 bases and J dropped 6 bases, with 11 bases sitting between them. The CDR3 length is 13 residues. This entry belongs to a study of shared clonotypes between healthy human individuals. This TCR was recovered from a man in his late teens or twenties in good health. The chain is built from TRBV11-2 and TRBJ2-3, with D perhaps TRBD1 (5 bases). Sequences were obtained from memory CD4+ T cells sorted from blood. The subset denotes: CD45RA-negative fraction. The chain's CDR3 is CASSSQAQDTQYF. The CDR3 nucleotides read TGTGCCAGCAGCTCACAGGCCCAGGATACGCAGTATTTT.